Listed below are T cell receptor beta chains from one sample, sequenced in a study of T cell responses to AZD1222 COVID-19 vaccine. Data came from immunoSEQ multiplex PCR; TCRdb stores just in-frame clones and leaves some out. This table has roughly 120,000 clones, roughly 88% appearing once. Sample: peripheral blood, taken on day 0 of AZD1222 vaccination. These TCRs come from an adult in good health. Each CDR3 is given with its conserved first and last residue. The D gene is left open where the match is weak.

j_call d_call v_call cdr3_nt cdr3_aa
TRBJ1-6 TRBD1 TRBV25-1 TGTGCCAGCAGTGCCACCGGACAGGGAAATTCACCCCTCCACTTT CASSATGQGNSPLHF
TRBJ1-2 NA TRBV7-9 TGTGCCAGCAGCTTACTCCTGCAAGGCTACACCTTC CASSLLLQGYTF
TRBJ2-3 NA TRBV20-1 TGCAGTGCTGACAAGGTGGATACGCAGTATTTT CSADKVDTQYF
TRBJ2-3 NA TRBV6-4 TGTGCCACCCGATCGACGGGAACAGATACGCAGTATTTT CATRSTGTDTQYF
TRBJ1-1 NA TRBV5-1 TGCGCCAGCAGCTTGGCGCCACCGACAGGACCTATGAACACTGAAGCTTTCTTT CASSLAPPTGPMNTEAFF
TRBJ1-5 NA TRBV19 TGTGCCAGTATAGGGGGGATGTATCAGCCCCAGCATTTT CASIGGMYQPQHF
TRBJ1-2 TRBD1 TRBV19 TGTGCCAGTAGCGACAGGGCGTACTATGGCTACACCTTC CASSDRAYYGYTF
TRBJ2-3 TRBD2 TRBV9 TGTGCCAGCAGCGTATCCGGGGGGGCCACCGATACGCAGTATTTT CASSVSGGATDTQYF
TRBJ2-4 TRBD1 TRBV6-1 TGTGCCAGCAGTGAATACCCGACAGGGGGCCGACTTACGGCCAAAAACATTCAGTACTTC CASSEYPTGGRLTAKNIQYF
TRBJ1-1 NA TRBV2 TGTGCCAGCAGCGTCGGACGGGGGAACACTGAAGCTTTCTTT CASSVGRGNTEAFF
TRBJ2-1 TRBD1 TRBV27 TGTGCCAGCGGCCCGACAGGGTTTTCTAAGGGTGAGCAGTTCTTC CASGPTGFSKGEQFF
TRBJ2-3 NA TRBV15 TGTGCCACCCGCCGGGACACAAACACAGATACGCAGTATTTT CATRRDTNTDTQYF
TRBJ1-1 TRBD1 TRBV5-4 TGTGCCAGCAGCAGCCAACAGGGGTGGCAAGCTTTCTTT CASSSQQGWQAFF
TRBJ1-4 NA TRBV6-5 TGTGCCAGCGGATCAAGGCGGGAAAAACTGTTTTTT CASGSRREKLFF
TRBJ2-5 TRBD1 TRBV7-2 TGTGCCAGCAGCCGTTCCAGCTCCGGGACAGGGGGAAAGACCCAGTACTTC CASSRSSSGTGGKTQYF